The rows below give T cell receptor beta chains drawn from one sample of a study of low-dose radiotherapy and immunotherapy resistance in tumors. Using its own MiXCR run on the reads, TCRdb lists one record per CDR3 protein. The sample yields 55,000 to 65,000 distinct CDR3 sequences, about 30% seen once. The material sequenced was PBMCs, taken before treatment. The receptor set was obtained from a male donor with rectosigmoid adenocarcinoma. CDR3s include the opening cysteine and the closing phenylalanine or tryptophan. A D gene is named only where the DNA matches it firmly. Where a row states a size, it is once, few, many or the class of an expanded clone; other rows omit it.

.	TRBV12-3/TRBV12-4	TRBJ2-7	many	TGTGCCAGCAGCCTCGACAGTAGCTCCTACGAGCAGTACTTC	CASSLDSSSYEQYF
.	TRBV29-1	TRBJ2-3	many	TGCAGCGTTGAAAAAAGTGTTGGGGCCCCTACAGATACGCAGTATTTT	CSVEKSVGAPTDTQYF
TRBD1	TRBV11-2	TRBJ2-7	.	TGTGCCAGCAGCTTAGACAGGGGGAACTACGAGCAGTACTTC	CASSLDRGNYEQYF
.	TRBV20-1	TRBJ2-3	many	TGCAGTGCTAGAGAGCCGACAAAAGGATGGGATACGCAGTATTTT	CSAREPTKGWDTQYF
.	TRBV6-2/TRBV6-3	TRBJ2-7	many	TGTGCCAGCAGAGGTCATCGGGAGCAGTACTTC	CASRGHREQYF
.	TRBV29-1	TRBJ1-1	.	TGCAGCGTTGAGGAGCGACTTCTGAACACTGAAGCTTTCTTT	CSVEERLLNTEAFF
TRBD2	TRBV13	TRBJ2-1	many	TGTGCCAGCAGCCTACTAGCGCCTTCCTACAATGAGCAGTTCTTC	CASSLLAPSYNEQFF
.	TRBV6-2/TRBV6-3	TRBJ2-1	many	TGTGCCAGCAGTTACGCTAGCAGCTACTACAATGAGCAGTTCTTC	CASSYASSYYNEQFF
.	TRBV7-9	TRBJ2-7	many	TGTGCCAGCAGCTTAGAGGTCAGGGCCTACGAGCAGTACTTC	CASSLEVRAYEQYF
TRBD2	TRBV6-1	TRBJ2-7	.	TGTGCCAGCAGTGAGGACGGGACTAGCCTATCCTACGAGCAGTACTTC	CASSEDGTSLSYEQYF
TRBD1	TRBV6-6	TRBJ2-7	.	TGTGCCAGCAGCTTCCGCGACAGGGGGAGAATCAATGAGCAGTACTTC	CASSFRDRGRINEQYF
TRBD1	TRBV7-8	TRBJ2-1	many	TGTGCCAGCAGCTATAATCCGGGACAGGATGACAATGAGCAGTTCTTC	CASSYNPGQDDNEQFF
TRBD1	TRBV6-5	TRBJ1-2	many	TGTGCCAGCAGCCTAACCCAGGGGGCTACTAACTATGGCTACACCTTC	CASSLTQGATNYGYTF
TRBD1	TRBV4-3	TRBJ2-1	many	TGCGCCAGCAGCCAAGAACAGGGGCTCTCTAATGAGCAGTTCTTC	CASSQEQGLSNEQFF
TRBD1	TRBV30	TRBJ2-1	many	TGTGCCTGGGGTGGACAGGACAATGAGCAGTTCTTC	CAWGGQDNEQFF
.	TRBV9	TRBJ2-7	many	TGTGCCAGCAGCGAGGCCGGGGGTTACCCCTACGAGCAGTACTTC	CASSEAGGYPYEQYF
.	TRBV5-4	TRBJ2-7	.	TGTGCCAGCAGCTTGGGTGGCAGGGCGACAAGCTCCTACGAGCAGTACTTC	CASSLGGRATSSYEQYF